This is a list of T cell receptor beta chains from one sample in a study of shared clonotypes between healthy human individuals. The assay was immunoSEQ multiplex PCR, and TCRdb's table has in-frame clones only and misses some. The table records hundreds of thousands of clones, 85% to 95% of them present only once. Material for sequencing was naive CD8+ T cells sorted from blood. The receptors derive from a young woman in good health. Both conserved end residues are part of each CDR3. Each record gives: J gene, D gene, V gene, clone size, CDR3 length, CDR3 protein, CDR3 DNA. The D gene is left open where the match is weak. Size is omitted from some rows. Given values are once, few, many or a class for expanded clones.

J gene: TRBJ2-7
D gene: TRBD1
V gene: TRBV11-2
clone size: -
CDR3 length: 14
CDR3 protein: CASSTGTGLYEQYF
CDR3 DNA: TGTGCCAGCAGCACCGGGACAGGGCTATACGAGCAGTACTTC

J gene: TRBJ2-7
D gene: -
V gene: TRBV4-1
clone size: -
CDR3 length: 16
CDR3 protein: CASSQIEGHLGGEQYF
CDR3 DNA: TGCGCCAGCAGCCAGATCGAGGGGCACCTTGGAGGGGAGCAGTACTTC

J gene: TRBJ2-7
D gene: TRBD2
V gene: TRBV28
clone size: -
CDR3 length: 17
CDR3 protein: CASSRTSGIFSIYEQYF
CDR3 DNA: TGTGCCAGCAGCCGCACTAGCGGGATCTTCTCAATCTACGAGCAGTACTTC

J gene: TRBJ2-3
D gene: -
V gene: TRBV5-1
clone size: once
CDR3 length: 15
CDR3 protein: CASFHGTSRTDTQYF
CDR3 DNA: TGCGCCAGCTTTCACGGTACATCCCGCACAGATACGCAGTATTTT

J gene: TRBJ1-2
D gene: -
V gene: TRBV30
clone size: -
CDR3 length: 15
CDR3 protein: CAWSYWTEANYGYTF
CDR3 DNA: TGTGCCTGGAGTTACTGGACAGAAGCTAACTATGGCTACACCTTC

J gene: TRBJ1-2
D gene: -
V gene: TRBV27
clone size: -
CDR3 length: 15
CDR3 protein: CASSLSGLFNYGYTF
CDR3 DNA: TGTGCCAGCAGTTTAAGCGGACTGTTTAACTATGGCTACACCTTC

J gene: TRBJ2-1
D gene: -
V gene: TRBV4-1
clone size: -
CDR3 length: 15
CDR3 protein: CASSQGPFSYNEQFF
CDR3 DNA: TGCGCCAGCAGCCAAGGACCGTTCTCCTACAATGAGCAGTTCTTC

J gene: TRBJ2-1
D gene: -
V gene: TRBV29-1
clone size: -
CDR3 length: 15
CDR3 protein: CSVRPGPSSYNEQFF
CDR3 DNA: TGCAGCGTACGACCGGGGCCTAGCTCCTACAATGAGCAGTTCTTC

J gene: TRBJ2-5
D gene: -
V gene: TRBV11-2
clone size: once
CDR3 length: 13
CDR3 protein: CASSPSWEETQYF
CDR3 DNA: TGTGCCAGCAGCCCTAGTTGGGAAGAGACCCAGTACTTC

J gene: TRBJ2-5
D gene: -
V gene: TRBV6-5
clone size: -
CDR3 length: 14
CDR3 protein: CASSYSGKQETQYF
CDR3 DNA: TGTGCCAGCAGTTACTCCGGGAAACAAGAGACCCAGTACTTC

J gene: TRBJ2-1
D gene: TRBD2
V gene: TRBV13
clone size: -
CDR3 length: 22
CDR3 protein: CASSLETGGPGLAGAPYNEQFF
CDR3 DNA: TGTGCCAGCAGCTTAGAAACAGGGGGCCCGGGACTAGCGGGAGCCCCCTACAATGAGCAGTTCTTC

J gene: TRBJ2-7
D gene: -
V gene: TRBV6-1
clone size: -
CDR3 length: 11
CDR3 protein: CASSESYEQYF
CDR3 DNA: TGTGCCAGCAGTGAGTCCTACGAGCAGTACTTC

J gene: TRBJ2-7
D gene: -
V gene: TRBV7-9
clone size: -
CDR3 length: 14
CDR3 protein: CASSAQGRVYEQYF
CDR3 DNA: TGTGCCAGCAGCGCCCAAGGACGGGTCTACGAGCAGTACTTC

J gene: TRBJ1-2
D gene: -
V gene: TRBV28
clone size: -
CDR3 length: 15
CDR3 protein: CASSLNGQGYYGYTF
CDR3 DNA: TGTGCCAGCAGTTTAAATGGACAAGGATACTATGGCTACACCTTC

J gene: TRBJ2-1
D gene: -
V gene: TRBV5-1
clone size: -
CDR3 length: 17
CDR3 protein: CASSLGSSRSLYNEQFF
CDR3 DNA: TGCGCCAGCAGCTTGGGGTCTAGCAGATCACTATACAATGAGCAGTTCTTC

J gene: TRBJ1-5
D gene: -
V gene: TRBV27
clone size: once
CDR3 length: 16
CDR3 protein: CASSPLPPGVNQPQHF
CDR3 DNA: TGTGCCAGCAGTCCCCTCCCTCCGGGGGTCAATCAGCCCCAGCATTTT

J gene: TRBJ2-1
D gene: -
V gene: TRBV19
clone size: -
CDR3 length: 14
CDR3 protein: CASAIWSSYNEQFF
CDR3 DNA: TGTGCCAGTGCTATCTGGAGCTCCTACAATGAGCAGTTCTTC

J gene: TRBJ1-4
D gene: TRBD1
V gene: TRBV4-1
clone size: -
CDR3 length: 14
CDR3 protein: CASSLTGLGEKLFF
CDR3 DNA: TGCGCCAGCAGTTTGACAGGGTTGGGTGAAAAACTGTTTTTT

J gene: TRBJ1-1
D gene: TRBD1
V gene: TRBV6-4
clone size: -
CDR3 length: 11
CDR3 protein: CARGDSTKAFF
CDR3 DNA: TGTGCCAGGGGGGACAGCACTAAAGCTTTCTTT

J gene: TRBJ2-7
D gene: -
V gene: TRBV5-4
clone size: -
CDR3 length: 12
CDR3 protein: CASSSLANEQYF
CDR3 DNA: TGTGCCAGCAGCTCCCTAGCGAACGAGCAGTACTTC

J gene: TRBJ2-7
D gene: -
V gene: TRBV20-1
clone size: -
CDR3 length: 11
CDR3 protein: CSARSVTEQYF
CDR3 DNA: TGCAGTGCTAGATCAGTTACCGAGCAGTACTTC

J gene: TRBJ1-2
D gene: TRBD1
V gene: TRBV4-1
clone size: -
CDR3 length: 14
CDR3 protein: CASSPNTGGGGYTF
CDR3 DNA: TGCGCCAGCAGCCCTAACACAGGGGGCGGTGGCTACACCTTC

J gene: TRBJ2-3
D gene: -
V gene: TRBV7-9
clone size: -
CDR3 length: 15
CDR3 protein: CASSPQTPGGDTQYF
CDR3 DNA: TGTGCCAGCAGCCCGCAGACACCTGGAGGGGATACGCAGTATTTT

J gene: TRBJ1-1
D gene: -
V gene: TRBV19
clone size: few
CDR3 length: 13
CDR3 protein: CASRGFGNTEAFF
CDR3 DNA: TGTGCCAGTAGAGGGTTTGGGAACACTGAAGCTTTCTTT

J gene: TRBJ1-5
D gene: -
V gene: TRBV27
clone size: -
CDR3 length: 14
CDR3 protein: CASRQGLGNQPQHF
CDR3 DNA: TGTGCCAGCCGCCAGGGACTCGGCAATCAGCCCCAGCATTTT

J gene: TRBJ1-1
D gene: TRBD1
V gene: TRBV27
clone size: -
CDR3 length: 14
CDR3 protein: CASTLTGTDTEAFF
CDR3 DNA: TGTGCCAGCACCCTGACAGGGACGGACACTGAAGCTTTCTTT

J gene: TRBJ2-7
D gene: -
V gene: TRBV7-2
clone size: -
CDR3 length: 15
CDR3 protein: CASSSRGPPLYEQYF
CDR3 DNA: TGTGCCAGCAGCTCGAGAGGGCCCCCGCTGTACGAGCAGTACTTC

J gene: TRBJ1-5
D gene: -
V gene: TRBV27
clone size: -
CDR3 length: 15
CDR3 protein: CASSFYAGQDQPQHF
CDR3 DNA: TGTGCCAGCAGTTTTTATGCAGGGCAGGATCAGCCCCAGCATTTT

J gene: TRBJ1-1
D gene: TRBD1
V gene: TRBV5-4
clone size: -
CDR3 length: 14
CDR3 protein: CASSYTRGRGEAFF
CDR3 DNA: TGTGCCAGCAGCTATACCAGGGGGCGGGGTGAAGCTTTCTTT

J gene: TRBJ1-1
D gene: -
V gene: TRBV4-1
clone size: -
CDR3 length: 15
CDR3 protein: CASSQGRARNTEAFF
CDR3 DNA: TGCGCCAGCAGCCAAGGCAGGGCACGGAACACTGAAGCTTTCTTT

J gene: TRBJ1-1
D gene: -
V gene: TRBV14
clone size: -
CDR3 length: 16
CDR3 protein: CASSQVTGQANTEAFF
CDR3 DNA: TGTGCCAGCAGCCAAGTGACGGGACAAGCAAACACTGAAGCTTTCTTT

J gene: TRBJ1-5
D gene: -
V gene: TRBV16
clone size: -
CDR3 length: 16
CDR3 protein: CASSPRTSDSNQPQHF
CDR3 DNA: TGTGCCAGCAGCCCACGGACAAGCGATAGCAATCAGCCCCAGCATTTT

J gene: TRBJ1-1
D gene: -
V gene: TRBV2
clone size: -
CDR3 length: 16
CDR3 protein: CASSEGLLQGYTEAFF
CDR3 DNA: TGTGCCAGCAGTGAAGGATTGCTACAGGGTTACACTGAAGCTTTCTTT

J gene: TRBJ1-5
D gene: -
V gene: TRBV7-9
clone size: -
CDR3 length: 14
CDR3 protein: CASSFEAVNQPQHF
CDR3 DNA: TGTGCCAGCAGCTTTGAGGCAGTTAATCAGCCCCAGCATTTT

J gene: TRBJ2-7
D gene: -
V gene: TRBV19
clone size: few
CDR3 length: 13
CDR3 protein: CASSIAGTYEQYF
CDR3 DNA: TGTGCCAGTAGTATTGCAGGGACCTACGAGCAGTACTTC

J gene: TRBJ1-1
D gene: -
V gene: TRBV5-1
clone size: -
CDR3 length: 14
CDR3 protein: CASSWFPENTEAFF
CDR3 DNA: TGCGCCAGCAGCTGGTTCCCGGAAAACACTGAAGCTTTCTTT

J gene: TRBJ2-1
D gene: -
V gene: TRBV9
clone size: -
CDR3 length: 11
CDR3 protein: CASSTGVEQFF
CDR3 DNA: TGTGCCAGCAGCACCGGGGTAGAGCAGTTCTTC

J gene: TRBJ2-7
D gene: TRBD1
V gene: TRBV4-1
clone size: -
CDR3 length: 15
CDR3 protein: CASSQVPGQGSEQYF
CDR3 DNA: TGCGCCAGCAGCCAAGTACCGGGACAGGGTTCCGAGCAGTACTTC

J gene: TRBJ2-6
D gene: -
V gene: TRBV4-1
clone size: -
CDR3 length: 18
CDR3 protein: CASSQVTGRASGANVLTF
CDR3 DNA: TGCGCCAGCAGCCAGGTGACAGGGAGGGCTTCTGGGGCCAACGTCCTGACTTTC

J gene: TRBJ2-7
D gene: -
V gene: TRBV5-1
clone size: few
CDR3 length: 13
CDR3 protein: CASRLGDSYEQYF
CDR3 DNA: TGCGCCAGCAGACTGGGGGACTCCTACGAGCAGTACTTC

J gene: TRBJ2-3
D gene: -
V gene: TRBV15
clone size: -
CDR3 length: 16
CDR3 protein: CATSRGGGPTIDTQYF
CDR3 DNA: TGTGCCACCAGCAGAGGGGGGGGGCCCACAATAGATACGCAGTATTTT

J gene: TRBJ2-7
D gene: TRBD1
V gene: TRBV7-9
clone size: -
CDR3 length: 14
CDR3 protein: CASSLGTASYEQYF
CDR3 DNA: TGTGCCAGCAGCTTGGGGACAGCTTCCTACGAGCAGTACTTC

J gene: TRBJ2-2
D gene: -
V gene: TRBV5-1
clone size: few
CDR3 length: 13
CDR3 protein: CASSLDGTGELFF
CDR3 DNA: TGCGCCAGCAGCTTGGATGGGACCGGGGAGCTGTTTTTT

J gene: TRBJ2-1
D gene: -
V gene: TRBV28
clone size: -
CDR3 length: 16
CDR3 protein: CASSFGTVNLNNEQFF
CDR3 DNA: TGTGCCAGCAGTTTCGGGACGGTGAACTTAAACAATGAGCAGTTCTTC

J gene: TRBJ2-7
D gene: TRBD1
V gene: TRBV5-6
clone size: -
CDR3 length: 13
CDR3 protein: CASSLDRGPEQYF
CDR3 DNA: TGTGCCAGCAGCCTCGACAGGGGGCCCGAGCAGTACTTC

J gene: TRBJ2-7
D gene: TRBD1
V gene: TRBV6-1
clone size: -
CDR3 length: 13
CDR3 protein: CASSLTGTNEQYF
CDR3 DNA: TGTGCCAGCAGCCTGACAGGGACCAACGAGCAGTACTTC

J gene: TRBJ1-5
D gene: -
V gene: TRBV30
clone size: -
CDR3 length: 13
CDR3 protein: CAWSAAPNQPQHF
CDR3 DNA: TGTGCCTGGAGTGCCGCCCCTAATCAGCCCCAGCATTTT

J gene: TRBJ2-7
D gene: -
V gene: TRBV11-2
clone size: -
CDR3 length: 14
CDR3 protein: CASSSRGHTYEQYF
CDR3 DNA: TGTGCCAGCAGTAGCAGGGGTCATACCTACGAGCAGTACTTC

J gene: TRBJ2-7
D gene: -
V gene: TRBV30
clone size: few
CDR3 length: 12
CDR3 protein: CACGEGSYEQYF
CDR3 DNA: TGTGCCTGTGGGGAAGGGTCCTACGAGCAGTACTTC

J gene: TRBJ2-7
D gene: -
V gene: TRBV7-5
clone size: -
CDR3 length: 14
CDR3 protein: CASSVATGLHEQYF
CDR3 DNA: TGTGCCAGCAGCGTAGCGACAGGGCTCCACGAGCAGTACTTC

J gene: TRBJ2-7
D gene: TRBD1
V gene: TRBV6-6
clone size: -
CDR3 length: 14
CDR3 protein: CASSPTGGTYEQYF
CDR3 DNA: TGTGCCAGCAGTCCGACAGGGGGTACCTACGAGCAGTACTTC

J gene: TRBJ2-7
D gene: TRBD2
V gene: TRBV4-1
clone size: -
CDR3 length: 18
CDR3 protein: CASSQDRSGRDVSYEQYF
CDR3 DNA: TGCGCCAGCAGCCAAGATAGGAGCGGGAGGGATGTCTCCTACGAGCAGTACTTC

J gene: TRBJ2-7
D gene: -
V gene: TRBV5-1
clone size: once
CDR3 length: 14
CDR3 protein: CASTDTGSSYEQYF
CDR3 DNA: TGCGCCAGCACCGACACCGGGAGCTCCTACGAGCAGTACTTC

J gene: TRBJ2-7
D gene: TRBD2
V gene: TRBV18
clone size: -
CDR3 length: 15
CDR3 protein: CASSPQLAASYEQYF
CDR3 DNA: TGTGCCAGCTCTCCCCAACTAGCGGCGTCCTACGAGCAGTACTTC

J gene: TRBJ1-4
D gene: -
V gene: TRBV21-1
clone size: -
CDR3 length: 19
CDR3 protein: CASSRVGQLAIPTNEKLFF
CDR3 DNA: TGTGCCAGCAGCAGGGTGGGACAGCTCGCCATTCCAACTAATGAAAAACTGTTTTTT

J gene: TRBJ2-7
D gene: -
V gene: TRBV5-4
clone size: -
CDR3 length: 14
CDR3 protein: CASSHGGQTYEQYF
CDR3 DNA: TGTGCCAGCAGCCACGGGGGACAGACCTACGAGCAGTACTTC